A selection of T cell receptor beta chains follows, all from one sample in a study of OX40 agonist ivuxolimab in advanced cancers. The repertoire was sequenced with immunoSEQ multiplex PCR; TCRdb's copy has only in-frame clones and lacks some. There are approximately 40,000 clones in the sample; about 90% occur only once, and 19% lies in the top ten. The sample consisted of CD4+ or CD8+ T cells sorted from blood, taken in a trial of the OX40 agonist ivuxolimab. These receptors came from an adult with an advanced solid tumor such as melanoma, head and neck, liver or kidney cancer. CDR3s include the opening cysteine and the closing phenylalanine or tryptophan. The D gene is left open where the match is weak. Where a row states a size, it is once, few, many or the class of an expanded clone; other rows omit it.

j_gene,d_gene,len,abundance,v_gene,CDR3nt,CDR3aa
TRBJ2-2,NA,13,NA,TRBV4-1,TGCGCCAGCAGCCGCCTTGAGGAGGGGGAGCTGTTTTTT,CASSRLEEGELFF
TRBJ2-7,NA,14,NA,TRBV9,TGTGCCAGCAGCGTTTACCCGGGACACAACGAGCAGTACTTC,CASSVYPGHNEQYF
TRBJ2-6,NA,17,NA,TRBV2,TGTGCCAGCTGCGACCCCCGGGCCGTCTCTGGGGCCAACGTCCTGACTTTC,CASCDPRAVSGANVLTF
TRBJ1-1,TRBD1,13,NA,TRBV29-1,TGCAGCGTTCCGGGACAGGGGGGCACTGAAGCTTTCTTT,CSVPGQGGTEAFF
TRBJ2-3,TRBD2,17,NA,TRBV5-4,TGTGCCAGCAGCCCCTACTCGGCGGGGGGCCTGGAAGATACGCAGTATTTT,CASSPYSAGGLEDTQYF
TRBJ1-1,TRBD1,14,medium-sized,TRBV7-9,TGTGCCAGCAGCGCCAGACAGGGAAACACTGAAGCTTTCTTT,CASSARQGNTEAFF
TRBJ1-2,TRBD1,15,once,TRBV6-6,TGTGCCAGCAGTTACTCGGTACAGGGGCTAGATGGCTACACCTTC,CASSYSVQGLDGYTF
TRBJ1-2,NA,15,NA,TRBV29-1,TGCAGCGTTCCTTACAATGTCAGGGTAAACTATGGCTACACCTTC,CSVPYNVRVNYGYTF
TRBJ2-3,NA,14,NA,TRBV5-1,TGCGCCAGCAGCTTGGGCGGGGGCACAGATACGCAGTATTTT,CASSLGGGTDTQYF
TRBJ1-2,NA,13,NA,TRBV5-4,TGTGCCAGCAGCTTGCTAGGGAACTATGGCTACACCTTC,CASSLLGNYGYTF
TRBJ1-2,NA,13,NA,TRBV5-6,TGTGCCAGCAGCTTAGAGGTGCCTGGAGGCTACACCTTC,CASSLEVPGGYTF
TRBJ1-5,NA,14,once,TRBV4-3,TGCGCCAGCAGCCAAGGACTCGACAGTCCTCCCCAGCATTTT,CASSQGLDSPPQHF
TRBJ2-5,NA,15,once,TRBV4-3,TGCGCCAGCAGCCAAGGACAGGGGAGGGAAGAGACCCAGTACTTC,CASSQGQGREETQYF
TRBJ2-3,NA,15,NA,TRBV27,TGTGCCAGCAGTCCCGTGGAGGGGACCACAGATACGCAGTATTTT,CASSPVEGTTDTQYF
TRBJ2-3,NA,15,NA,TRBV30,TGTGCCTGGAGTTTAGGGACTTTGAGCACAGATACGCAGTATTTT,CAWSLGTLSTDTQYF
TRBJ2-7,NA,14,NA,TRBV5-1,TGCGCCAGCAGCTTGGGGGCGGCGGTATACGAGCAGTACTTC,CASSLGAAVYEQYF
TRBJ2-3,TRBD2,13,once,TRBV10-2,TGCGCCAGCAGCGGCCAGCGGGGCGATACGCAGTATTTT,CASSGQRGDTQYF
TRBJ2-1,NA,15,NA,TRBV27,TGTGCCAGCAGTTTAGGGGACGGCAAGTACAATGAGCAGTTCTTC,CASSLGDGKYNEQFF
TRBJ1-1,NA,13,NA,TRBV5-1,TGCGCCAGCAGCCCTGACAGTCGCACTGAAGCTTTCTTT,CASSPDSRTEAFF